The 3 T cell receptor beta chains below come from one sample, sequenced in a study of CD8+ T cells in alopecia areata. Indicated treatment: oral pan-JAK inhibitor, 5-10 mg twice daily. Isolated RNA was reverse transcribed into cDNA used as the sequencing template. Some clones are missing from TCRdb's copy, which holds only in-frame ones; the method was immunoSEQ multiplex PCR. Seen here are approximately 170,000 clones, 60% observed once, and the top ten hold 13% to 15%. Sequencing used CD4+ T cells sorted from blood, obtained at week 24, from a patient treated with tofacitinib. Receptors originate from a human donor with alopecia areata.

The chain combines TRBV25-1 with TRBJ1-6, with 9 positions matching TRBD1. This CDR3 is built from 15 residues. The germline CDR1 and CDR2 sequences are MGHDK and SYGVNS. The trim removed 4 bases at V and 5 bases at J, leaving 3 bases unmatched. The CDR3 DNA is TGTGCCAGCAGTGCCCGGACAGGGGATAATTCACCCCTCCACTTT. It encodes CASSARTGDNSPLHF.

The chain uses TRBV15 and TRBJ2-2; D gene uncertain. CDR1 and CDR2 from the germline V gene are LNHNV and YYDKDF (reference sequence). Trimming took off 3 bases at V and 3 bases at J, with 2 bases between the two ends. This CDR3 region has 12 residues. CDR3 protein: CATSRDTGELFF. The CDR3 bases are TGTGCCACCAGCAGGGACACCGGGGAGCTGTTTTTT.

The chain joins TRBV5-6 to TRBJ1-4; D is perhaps TRBD1 (5 bases). Trimming left V 3 bases short and J 8 bases short, with 11 bases between. Germline CDR1 is SGHDT and CDR2 is YYEEEE. The CDR3 has 13 amino acids. The chain's CDR3 is CASSSSRGEKLFF. The CDR3 nucleotides read TGTGCCAGCAGCTCGTCAAGGGGAGAAAAACTGTTTTTT.